The 10 T cell receptor beta chains below were found in one sample sequenced in a study of T-cell memory formation after mild COVID-19. TCRdb reprocessed the 5' RACE reads via MiXCR and lists one record per CDR3 protein. The sample contains 50,000 to 70,000 distinct CDR3 sequences, 12% of which appear only once. The sample consisted of PBMCs or a T cell subset sorted from them (not recorded which). Receptors were obtained from a man aged 18 to 29 who had mild COVID-19 (a few samples of this study predate the infection). Cell type and time point are not known.

The chain recombines TRBV10-2 with TRBJ2-7; TRBD2 aligns across 12 bases. The J segment lost 0 bases and the V segment lost 2 bases, leaving 5 bases of the junction unmatched. Per germline, CDR1 WSHSY and CDR2 SAAADI. The CDR3 has 17 amino acids. CDR3 bases: TGCGCCAGCAGTGAGGGTGGACTAGCGGGGATCTCCTACGAGCAGTACGTC. Amino acid sequence: CASSEGGLAGISYEQYV.

This clonotype has a handful of counts. The chain joins TRBV6-5 to TRBJ2-2; unclear D gene. This CDR3 region has 12 residues. V lost 5 bases, J lost 4 bases, and 5 bases lay in between. From germline, CDR1 is MNHEY and CDR2 SVGAGI. The CDR3 region has the DNA TGTGCCAGCAGTCATGGCACCGGGGAGCTGTTTTTT. It is translated as CASSHGTGELFF.

This chain joins TRBV7-2 and TRBJ1-1; no clear D gene. Germline V CDR1 and CDR2: SGHTA, FQGNSA. This CDR3 is 13 amino acids long. The V end lost 4 bases, the J end lost 5 bases, and 11 bases lay between the germline ends. CDR3 protein: CASSSGVRTEAFF. CDR3 DNA: TGTGCCAGCAGCTCAGGAGTCAGAACTGAAGCTTTCTTT.

The table lists this clonotype with a few counts. The chain has TRBV4-2 and TRBJ2-7; 7 bases agree with TRBD1. The CDR3 covers 17 residues. The germline V gene encodes CDR1 LGHNA and CDR2 YNFKEQ. Trimming at V came to 0 bases and at J to 0 bases, leaving 8 bases not matched to a gene. CDR3 protein: CASSQDRWDRSSYEQYV. CDR3 bases: TGTGCCAGCAGCCAAGATAGGTGGGACAGAAGCTCCTACGAGCAGTACGTC.

The chain uses TRBV19 and TRBJ2-2, with 10 bases identical to TRBD2. The trim removed 7 bases at V and 6 bases at J, leaving 14 bases unmatched. Germline values: CDR1 LNHDA, CDR2 SQIVND (reference sequence). The CDR3 runs to 17 residues. The CDR3 protein is CASTHLPLAGVSGELFF. The CDR3 nucleotides are TGTGCCAGTACCCACCTCCCCCTAGCGGGGGTCTCCGGGGAGCTGTTTTTT.

The chain recombines TRBV11-2 with TRBJ2-3, with D tentatively TRBD2 (6 bases). Germline CDR1 reads SGHAT; CDR2 reads FQNNGV. The CDR3 extends over 15 amino acids. V was trimmed by 3 bases and J by 2 bases, leaving 12 bases between them. This chain's CDR3 is CASSFRSGFTDTQYF. The CDR3 coding sequence is TGTGCCAGCAGCTTTCGGAGCGGGTTCACAGATACGCAGTATTTT.

The chain links TRBV7-9 to TRBJ2-7; D is possibly TRBD1 (6 bases). The V and J ends lost 4 bases and 1 base respectively, with 20 bases between them. The CDR3 length is 17 residues. Germline CDR1 SEHNR, CDR2 FQNEAQ (reference sequence). The DNA of the CDR3 is TGTGCCAGCAGCTGGCGGCCAAACCGGGACAATTCCTACGAGCAGTACTTC. It is translated as CASSWRPNRDNSYEQYF.

The table lists this clonotype with a few counts. The chain joins TRBV10-3 to TRBJ2-1; D call uncertain. This CDR3 contains 16 residues. CDR1 and CDR2 (germline): ENHRY, SYGVKD. The V gene lost 2 bases and the J gene lost 0 bases, with 11 bases spanning the gap. The CDR3 DNA follows: TGTGCCATCAGTGAGGCCAGCCCTAGCTCCTACAATGAGCAGTTCTTC. Protein: CAISEASPSSYNEQFF.

This clonotype came up a few times. This rearrangement joins TRBV2 to TRBJ1-6; D may be TRBD1 (5 bases). Trimming left V 10 bases short and J 9 bases short, with 16 bases between. CDR3 length equals 13 residues. Per germline, CDR1 SNHLY and CDR2 FYNNEI. CDR3 amino acids: CATITGDRSPLHF. In nucleotides, the CDR3 is TGTGCCACCATCACGGGGGACCGTTCACCCCTCCACTTT.

In nucleotides, the CDR3 is TGTGCCAGCAGTGCAACAGGGTTAGTGGTGAGCAATCAGCCCCAGCATTTT. Protein sequence: CASSATGLVVSNQPQHF. This rearrangement joins TRBV6-5 to TRBJ1-5; D perhaps matches TRBD1 (6 bases). The CDR3 totals 17 residues. Germline CDR1 reads MNHEY; CDR2 reads SVGAGI. With 5 bases removed from V and 1 base from J, the gap between germline ends came to 18 bases.